The entry that follows covers one TCR beta chain sequence. The antigen is undetermined. The V end lost 4 bases, the J end lost 6 bases, and 12 bases lay between the germline ends. There are 13 residues in the CDR3. Germline-derived CDR1 and CDR2 are MNHEY and SVGAGI. The sample originates from a study of cytomegalovirus exposure and HLA in healthy donors. Study summary: From 150 million to 200 million T cells, an earlier analysis saw 120 million or so unique TCR beta sequences. Study outcomes and limitations: The analysis excluded some indistinguishable V segments, including TRBV6-2 and TRBV6-3. In a later analysis, HLA-C alleles had the fewest associated TCRs, DRB1 alleles the most.

In the PCR, 60 Vbeta and 13 Jbeta primers were used. Measured with immunoSEQ multiplex PCR; TCRdb has only the in-frame clones, and not every one. This sample carries some 150,000 clones, about 80% of them seen once, and the ten largest clones take around 6.2%. The V gene is TRBV6-5, the J gene TRBJ1-2; maybe TRBD1 (5 bases). This sequence originates from a man between 25 and 39 years old in good health and CMV-seropositive. Sample: PBMCs. The CDR3 loop reads CASSLQVGHGYTF. CDR3 in DNA: TGTGCCAGCAGTTTACAGGTGGGCCATGGCTACACCTTC.